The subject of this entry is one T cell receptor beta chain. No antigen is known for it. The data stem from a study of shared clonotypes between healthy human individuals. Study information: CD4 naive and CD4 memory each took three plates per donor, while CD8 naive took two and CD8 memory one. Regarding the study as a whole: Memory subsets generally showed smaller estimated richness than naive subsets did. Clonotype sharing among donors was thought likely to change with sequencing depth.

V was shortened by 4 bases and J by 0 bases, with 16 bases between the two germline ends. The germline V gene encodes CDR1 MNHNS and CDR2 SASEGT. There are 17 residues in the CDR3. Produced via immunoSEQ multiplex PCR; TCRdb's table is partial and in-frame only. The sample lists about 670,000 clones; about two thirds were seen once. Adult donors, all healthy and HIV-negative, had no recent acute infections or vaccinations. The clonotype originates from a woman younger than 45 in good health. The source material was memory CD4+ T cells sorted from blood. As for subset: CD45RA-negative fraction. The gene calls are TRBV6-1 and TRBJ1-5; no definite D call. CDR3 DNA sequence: TGTGCCAGCAGTGCCCAGATTCCGCAGACTAGCAATCAGCCCCAGCATTTT. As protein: CASSAQIPQTSNQPQHF.